What follows is one T cell receptor (beta chain) and its context. Its matching antigen is unknown. Method: immunoSEQ multiplex PCR; TCRdb's copy keeps in-frame clones and lacks some. The sample lists over 110,000 clones, around 91% seen once, with approximately 9% in the top ten. The source of the sample is a study of T cell responses to AZD1222 COVID-19 vaccine. Germline lookup yields CDR1 SEHNR and CDR2 FQNEAQ (reference sequence). Trimming removed 4 bases from V and 1 base from J, with 13 bases in between. The CDR3 covers 15 residues. Pooling of second doses given at about 4 or about 12 weeks was done. Findings of the study overall: Females outnumbered males among donors, who were mostly white British; clonal diversity was possibly underestimated. Repertoire sampling was restricted to post-peak T cell response timepoints. Only five to seven individuals given AZD1222 were seropositive at baseline.

The receptor comes from an adult who received the AZD1222 COVID-19 vaccine. The chain uses TRBV7-9 and TRBJ1-1; the D is unclear. The specimen comprised peripheral blood, sampled 28 days after the second AZD1222 dose. CDR3 nucleotide sequence: TGTGCCAGCAGCTCCCCCCCCGCGGGGAACACTGAAGCTTTCTTT. Translated, it gives CASSSPPAGNTEAFF.